The rows below give T cell receptor beta chains drawn from one sample of a study of PD-1 blockade in mismatch repair-deficient tumors. Using immunoSEQ multiplex PCR, the repertoire was profiled, and TCRdb retains in-frame clones only, with some absent. This sample carries about 84,000 clones, around 85% of them seen once, and the ten largest clones take roughly 2.7%. The sequencing used peripheral blood, collected 12 weeks after starting pembrolizumab. These receptors originate from an adult with mismatch repair-deficient cancer. The CDR3 runs from the conserved cysteine through the conserved F or W. The D gene is left open where the match is weak. Expanded clones get a size class; other rows say once, few or many, or leave the size out.

v_call	clone_size	j_call	d_call	cdr3_nt	cdr3_aa
TRBV7-3	.	TRBJ2-7	.	TGTGCCAGCAGCTTAGGACCGAGCTCCTACGAGCAGTACTTC	CASSLGPSSYEQYF
TRBV15	.	TRBJ2-1	TRBD1	TGTGCCACCAGCTCTACCGGGACAGGTGATGAGCAGTTCTTC	CATSSTGTGDEQFF
TRBV16	.	TRBJ1-1	TRBD1	TGTGCCAGCAGCCAATCGACAGGGGGCAGTGGAAGCACTGAAGCTTTCTTT	CASSQSTGGSGSTEAFF
TRBV6-4	.	TRBJ1-5	.	TGTGCCAGCAGTGAATCGCCGGGGCAGCCCCAGCATTTT	CASSESPGQPQHF
TRBV29-1	.	TRBJ1-2	.	TGCAGCGTTGACTGGGGGGCCTATGGCTACACCTTC	CSVDWGAYGYTF
TRBV5-1	few	TRBJ2-5	TRBD2	TGCGCCAGCAGTTATAGCGGGGCAGGCGCGGAGACCCAGTACTTC	CASSYSGAGAETQYF
TRBV5-1	few	TRBJ1-2	.	TGCGCCAGCAGCCCCCGAACTGGCAACTATGGCTACACCTTC	CASSPRTGNYGYTF
TRBV9	.	TRBJ1-4	.	TGTGCCAGCAGCCCTACAGGGAGGGAGGAAAAACTGTTTTTT	CASSPTGREEKLFF
TRBV6-5	few	TRBJ1-1	TRBD1	TGTGCCAGCAGTTCTCGACAGGGAGAAGCTTTCTTT	CASSSRQGEAFF
TRBV15	.	TRBJ1-2	.	TGTGCCACCAGCAGCTTTTGGTCACAGGGCGACTACACCTTC	CATSSFWSQGDYTF
TRBV5-1	.	TRBJ1-1	.	TGCGCCAGCAGCCTGAATGGACAAGAGAACACTGAAGCTTTCTTT	CASSLNGQENTEAFF
TRBV18	.	TRBJ2-1	.	TGTGCCAGCTCACGGGGCGGGCCCCTTCCCGGGCAGTTCTTC	CASSRGGPLPGQFF
TRBV10-3	.	TRBJ2-2	.	TGTGCCATCAGTCCAAAGGGACCTCCCACCGGGGAGCTGTTTTTT	CAISPKGPPTGELFF
TRBV7-9	.	TRBJ2-3	TRBD1	TGTGCCAGCAGCCCCATGGGTTGGGGACAGGGGGCAGATACGCAGTATTTT	CASSPMGWGQGADTQYF
TRBV7-9	.	TRBJ2-1	.	TGTGCCAGCAGCTCAAACCGGGACTACAATGAGCAGTTCTTC	CASSSNRDYNEQFF
TRBV30	.	TRBJ2-2	.	TGTGCCTGGTCGAGGGGTCTCGGCGGGGAGCTGTTTTTT	CAWSRGLGGELFF
TRBV19	.	TRBJ1-2	TRBD1	TGTGCCAGTAGTAGTGCGGGACAGGGACTATATGGCTACACCTTC	CASSSAGQGLYGYTF
TRBV2	.	TRBJ1-4	.	TGTGCCAGCACAGGAGGGGCCTCTGGTGAAAAACTGTTTTTT	CASTGGASGEKLFF
TRBV28	once	TRBJ1-5	.	TGTGCCAGCAGTTTAGGGAACAGGGCCCAGCCCCAGCATTTT	CASSLGNRAQPQHF
TRBV7-8	.	TRBJ2-1	.	TGTGCCAGCAGCCCGGGGGCGGTCAATGAGCAGTTCTTC	CASSPGAVNEQFF
TRBV2	.	TRBJ2-3	.	TGTGCCAGCACTTCGGGTTTTTCTAGCACAGATACGCAGTATTTT	CASTSGFSSTDTQYF
TRBV9	.	TRBJ1-2	TRBD1	TGTGCCAGCAGCGCCCGACAGGGGGCTCGGGGCTACACCTTC	CASSARQGARGYTF
TRBV4-3	.	TRBJ1-5	.	TGCGCCAGCAGCCAAGATTGGGGGGGCAATCAGCCCCAGCATTTT	CASSQDWGGNQPQHF
TRBV23-1	.	TRBJ2-1	TRBD2	TGCGCCAGCAGTCCCATTAGCGGGAGGACCGCCTACAATGAGCAGTTCTTC	CASSPISGRTAYNEQFF
TRBV5-1	.	TRBJ2-1	.	TGCGCCAGCAGCGCCCATTTGGCGGGTGACTCCTACAATGAGCAGTTCTTC	CASSAHLAGDSYNEQFF
TRBV19	.	TRBJ1-2	.	TGTGCCAGTAGTATAGACAACAACCAGGTCTATGGCTACACCTTC	CASSIDNNQVYGYTF
TRBV5-6	.	TRBJ2-5	TRBD1	TGTGCCAGCACCGATGGGACAGGGATAGAGACCCAGTACTTC	CASTDGTGIETQYF
TRBV7-9	once	TRBJ2-1	TRBD2	TGTGCCAGCAGCCCGCTCCTAGCGGGAGGTCGCAATGAGCAGTTCTTC	CASSPLLAGGRNEQFF
TRBV19	.	TRBJ1-2	.	TGTGCCAGTAGTATAGATACTCAGTCCTATGGCTACACCTTC	CASSIDTQSYGYTF
TRBV18	.	TRBJ1-1	TRBD1	TGTGCCAGCTCACAGGGGGCTCAGGTGAACACTGAAGCTTTCTTT	CASSQGAQVNTEAFF
TRBV30	many	TRBJ1-4	.	TGTGCCTGGAGTGTGAACAGTAATGAAAAACTGTTTTTT	CAWSVNSNEKLFF
TRBV2	.	TRBJ2-7	.	.	CASILELSGTHSYEQYF
TRBV27	.	TRBJ1-2	.	TGTGCCAGCAGTCATTTGGAGGGTGGCTACACCTTC	CASSHLEGGYTF
TRBV7-2	.	TRBJ2-7	TRBD2	TGTGCCAGCAGCTCAGGGACTAGCGGGAGGCCCCACGAGCAGTACTTC	CASSSGTSGRPHEQYF
TRBV7-3	.	TRBJ2-1	TRBD1	TGTGCCAGCAGCTTAATGGACAGGGGCAATGAGCAGTTCTTC	CASSLMDRGNEQFF
TRBV6-1	.	TRBJ2-7	TRBD1	TGTGCCAGCAGGTACCGGGACAGGGGTTCCTACGAGCAGTACTTC	CASRYRDRGSYEQYF
TRBV19	.	TRBJ1-2	.	TGTGCCAGTAGTATCGATAGTAACTATGGCTACACCTTC	CASSIDSNYGYTF
TRBV2	once	TRBJ2-1	TRBD2	TGTGCCAGCAGTGAACAGGGTAGCGGGGAAAATGAGCAGTTCTTC	CASSEQGSGENEQFF
TRBV7-2	.	TRBJ2-3	TRBD1	TGTGCCAGCAGCATGGACAGGGAAGTCACGAATACGCAGTATTTT	CASSMDREVTNTQYF
TRBV30	.	TRBJ2-1	.	TGTGCCTCCACCCAAGGGGCGAGGGCAAATGAGCAGTTCTTC	CASTQGARANEQFF
TRBV7-9	.	TRBJ1-1	TRBD1	TGTGCCAGCAGCTTTATCGCCGGGACAGGGGGGTTTGAAGCTTTCTTT	CASSFIAGTGGFEAFF
TRBV7-3	once	TRBJ2-3	TRBD2	TGTGCCAGCAGCCATCCCTCGAAAGCGGGAACAGATACGCAGTATTTT	CASSHPSKAGTDTQYF
TRBV10-3	.	TRBJ1-5	TRBD1	TGTGCCATCAGCGACAGGGGGAGCAATCAGCCCCAGCATTTT	CAISDRGSNQPQHF
TRBV30	.	TRBJ1-1	TRBD1	TGTGCCTGGAGCAGGGGGCGCGGAACTGAAGCTTTCTTT	CAWSRGRGTEAFF
TRBV5-1	.	TRBJ2-7	.	TGCGCCAGCAGCTTGGGTGCCGGTGACGAGCAGTACTTC	CASSLGAGDEQYF
TRBV14	few	TRBJ2-7	TRBD2	TGTGCCAGCAGCCAGCTAGCGGGAGGGCCCGGCGAGCAGTACTTC	CASSQLAGGPGEQYF
TRBV19	once	TRBJ2-7	TRBD2	TGTGCCAGTAGTAATCCGGGACTAGCCTCCGCCTACGAGCAGTACTTC	CASSNPGLASAYEQYF
TRBV10-3	.	TRBJ2-2	.	TGTGCCGTAAAGGGCCTGAACACCGGGGAGCTGTTTTTT	CAVKGLNTGELFF
TRBV18	.	TRBJ1-1	TRBD1	TGTGCCAGCTCCCAACAGGGGTCGGATTTTGGCACTGAAGCTTTCTTT	CASSQQGSDFGTEAFF
TRBV28	.	TRBJ2-1	TRBD2	TGTGCCAGCAGCCGACCTAACCGCGGGAGAAACTCCTACAATGAGCAGTTCTTC	CASSRPNRGRNSYNEQFF
TRBV11-2	few	TRBJ2-3	TRBD2	TGTGCCAGCAGCTTAAGGGCTAGCGGGGCTGGGGATACGCAGTATTTT	CASSLRASGAGDTQYF